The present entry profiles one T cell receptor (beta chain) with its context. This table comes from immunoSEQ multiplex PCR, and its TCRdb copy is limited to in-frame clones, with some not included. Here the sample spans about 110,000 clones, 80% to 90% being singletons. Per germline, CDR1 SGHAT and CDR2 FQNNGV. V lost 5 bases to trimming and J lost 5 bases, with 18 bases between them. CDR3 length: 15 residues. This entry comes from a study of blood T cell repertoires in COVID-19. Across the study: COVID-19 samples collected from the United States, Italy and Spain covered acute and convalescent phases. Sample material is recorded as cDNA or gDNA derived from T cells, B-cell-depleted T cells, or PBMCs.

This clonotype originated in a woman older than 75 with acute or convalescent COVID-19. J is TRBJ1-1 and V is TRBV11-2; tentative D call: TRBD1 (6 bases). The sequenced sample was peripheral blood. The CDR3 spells CASSTKQGPGTEAFF. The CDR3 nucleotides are TGTGCCAGCAGCACCAAACAGGGTCCGGGGACTGAAGCTTTCTTT. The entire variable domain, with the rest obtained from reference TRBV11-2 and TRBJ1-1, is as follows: EAGVAQSPRYKIIEKRQSVAFWCNPISGHATLYWYQQILGQGPKLLIQFQNNGVVDDSQLPKDRFSAERLKGVDSTLKIQPAKLEDSAVYLCASSTKQGPGTEAFFGQGTRLTVV.